Included here is one T cell receptor (beta chain) sequence, with context. Its antigen remains unknown. This entry is derived from a study of shared clonotypes between healthy human individuals. Regarding the study as a whole: An effect of sequencing depth on clonotype sharing among donors was expected.

The V end was cut by 0 bases, the J end by 6 bases, with 17 bases between. This CDR3 spans 15 amino acids. The germline gives CDR1 GTSNPN, CDR2 SVGIG (reference sequence). Genomic DNA of each subset was evenly split across several immunoSEQ plates. Using immunoSEQ multiplex PCR, the repertoire was profiled, and TCRdb retains in-frame clones only, with some absent. The table lists over 400,000 clones, 81% of them singletons. This clonotype originated in a woman between 35 and 50 years old in good health. Some clones in this sample may be carry-over from other donors' samples. The rearrangement links TRBV30 to TRBJ1-1; unclear D gene. The sequenced sample was PBMCs. CDR3 loop: CAWSVPAQVYAEAFF. The CDR3 DNA is TGTGCCTGGAGTGTACCCGCCCAGGTGTATGCTGAAGCTTTCTTT.